This TCR beta chain was documented in a study of T cell responses to AZD1222 COVID-19 vaccine (dated by TCRdb to the early 2020s). A note on the overall study: A total of 233 trial participants underwent TCR sequencing, of whom 207 received two doses of AZD1222 and about 25 received two doses of the MenACWY control vaccine. Trial participants were enrolled by age into subgroups of 18-55, 56-69 and 70-plus years, and around 150, 28 and 57 TCR-sequenced participants, respectively, were included in these subgroups. What the authors observed across the whole study: Participants were mostly white British, with more females than males. The authors suggested clonal diversity may have been underestimated. No day 14 peak-response samples were available, so repertoires were characterized only after the peak T cell response. After two AZD1222 doses, spike-specific TCR breadth and depth were significantly higher than at day 0 and than in MenACWY recipients. CD4 TCRs associated with the vaccine covered the entire spike protein, and the dominant responses were in regions 160-218 and 743-854. Conclusions about previously exposed vaccinees are limited because only a handful of AZD1222 recipients were SARS-CoV-2 seropositive at baseline. Reportedly, almost half of the unique spike-specific TCRs recognized epitopes lying outside the regions that are mutated in the B.1.351 and B.1.1.7 variants. In the small 56-69-year group, the increase in depth fell short of significance, most likely because of low power.

CDR1 MNHEY and CDR2 SVGAGI were looked up in the germline V gene. Reading from cysteine to phenylalanine, the CDR3 counts 13 amino acids. Kept here is only the CDR3 DNA, which spans 39 bases and is read in frame from base 1. Trimming removed 10 bases from V and 4 bases from J, leaving 13 bases between the germline ends. The time point label, read with the paper, signifies: about 28 days (+/-7) after the second vaccine dose. Because spike-specific TCR depth and breadth did not differ between the two schedules, AZD1222 recipients who got a second dose at roughly 4 weeks were pooled with those who got a second dose at roughly 12 weeks. Vaccinee samples were obtained from the UK trials COV001 and COV002, which included a single-blind randomized controlled phase 2/3 trial of AZD1222 (ChAdOx1 nCoV-19) in healthy adults. Trial participant PBMC samples were collected at day 0 and day 28 after the second dose for TCRbeta chain sequencing.

The CDR3 regions of human TCRbeta chains were subjected to immunosequencing. On the study's bioinformatics: Repertoire TCRs were checked for matches against a reference library of SARS-CoV-2-specific TCRs that had been generated using the MIRA antigen-specificity platform. Breadth meant the fraction of unique TCRs that were SARS-CoV-2-associated, whereas depth meant the fraction of total T cells that were SARS-CoV-2-associated. Using the MIRA data, every spike-specific TCR was mapped to the spike region that the TCR reacted to and assigned to either a CD4 or a CD8 class. Log10-transformed breadth and depth values were compared by one-way ANOVA with Sidak's multiple comparisons tests. TCRdb retrieved this table from immuneACCESS and kept in-frame rearrangements only. Not all clones are present; in checked studies, unresolved V genes account for under half, and no reason is known for the remainder. V and J calls and clone size are as listed in that table; D and trimming were resolved from the DNA. For this sample there are roughly 140,000 clones; roughly 92% appear just once. The top ten clones comprise 9% to 9.5% of the sample.

Regarding this clone: The antigen it recognizes is unknown. No quality values exist for individual bases; no much larger clone is one base distant.

This receptor chain uses TRBV6-5 and TRBJ1-4, with TRBD1 perhaps the D gene, on 5 matching bases. The TCR sequence derives from an adult who received the AZD1222 COVID-19 vaccine. The sequencing used peripheral blood, collected 28 days after the second AZD1222 dose. The CDR3 region: CATRGPRNEKLFF. Here is the DNA: TGTGCCACCCGGGGACCCCGTAATGAAAAACTGTTTTTT.